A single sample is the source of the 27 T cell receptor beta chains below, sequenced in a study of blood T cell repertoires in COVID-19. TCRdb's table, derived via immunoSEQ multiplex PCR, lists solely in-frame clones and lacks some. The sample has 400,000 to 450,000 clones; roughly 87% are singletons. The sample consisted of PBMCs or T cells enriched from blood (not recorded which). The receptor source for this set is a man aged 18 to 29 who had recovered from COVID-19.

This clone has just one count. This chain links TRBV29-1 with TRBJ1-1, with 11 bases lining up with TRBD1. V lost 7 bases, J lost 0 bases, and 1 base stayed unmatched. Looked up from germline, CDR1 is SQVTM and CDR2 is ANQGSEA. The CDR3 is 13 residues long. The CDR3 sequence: CSGGQGVNTEAFF. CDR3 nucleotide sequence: TGCAGCGGGGGACAGGGGGTGAACACTGAAGCTTTCTTT.

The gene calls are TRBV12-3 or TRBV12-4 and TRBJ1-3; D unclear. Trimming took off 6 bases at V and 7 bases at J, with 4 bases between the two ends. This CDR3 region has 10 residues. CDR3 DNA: TGTGCCAGCAGGCGTAACACCATATATTTT. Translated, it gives CASRRNTIYF.

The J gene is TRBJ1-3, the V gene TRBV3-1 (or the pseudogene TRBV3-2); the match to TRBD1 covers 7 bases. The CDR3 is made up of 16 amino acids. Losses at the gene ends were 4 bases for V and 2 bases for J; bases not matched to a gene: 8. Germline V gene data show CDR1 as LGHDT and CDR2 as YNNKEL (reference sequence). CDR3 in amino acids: CASSLRTGGAGNTIYF. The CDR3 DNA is TGTGCCAGCAGCCTTAGGACAGGTGGGGCTGGAAACACCATATATTTT.

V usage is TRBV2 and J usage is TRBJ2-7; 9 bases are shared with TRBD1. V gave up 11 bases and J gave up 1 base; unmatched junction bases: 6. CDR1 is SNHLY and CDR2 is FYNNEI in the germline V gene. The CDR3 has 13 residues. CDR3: CAGSGTGSYEQYF. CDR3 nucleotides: TGTGCCGGATCCGGGACAGGGTCCTACGAGCAGTACTTC. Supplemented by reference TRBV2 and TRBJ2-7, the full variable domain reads EPEVTQTPSHQVTQMGQEVILRCVPISNHLYFYWYRQILGQKVEFLVSFYNNEISEKSEIFDDQFSVERPDGSNFTLKIRSTKLEDSAMYFCAGSGTGSYEQYFGPGTRLTVT.

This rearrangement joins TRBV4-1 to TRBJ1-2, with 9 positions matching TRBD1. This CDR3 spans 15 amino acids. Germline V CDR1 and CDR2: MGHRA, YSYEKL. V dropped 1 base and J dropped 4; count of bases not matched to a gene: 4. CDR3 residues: CASSQVGTGPYGYTF. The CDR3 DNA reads TGCGCCAGCAGCCAAGTAGGGACAGGGCCCTATGGCTACACCTTC.

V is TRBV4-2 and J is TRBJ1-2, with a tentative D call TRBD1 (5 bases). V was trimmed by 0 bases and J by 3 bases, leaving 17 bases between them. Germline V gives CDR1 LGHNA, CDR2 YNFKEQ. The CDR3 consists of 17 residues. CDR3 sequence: CASSQDRGGGWYYGYTF. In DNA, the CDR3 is TGTGCCAGCAGCCAAGATCGCGGGGGGGGTTGGTACTATGGCTACACCTTC.

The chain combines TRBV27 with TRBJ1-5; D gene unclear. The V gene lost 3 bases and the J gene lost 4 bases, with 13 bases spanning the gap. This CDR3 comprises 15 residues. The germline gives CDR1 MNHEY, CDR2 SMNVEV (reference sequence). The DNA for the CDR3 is TGTGCCAGCAGTTTTGTTCACGCGTATAATCAGCCCCAGCATTTT. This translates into CASSFVHAYNQPQHF.

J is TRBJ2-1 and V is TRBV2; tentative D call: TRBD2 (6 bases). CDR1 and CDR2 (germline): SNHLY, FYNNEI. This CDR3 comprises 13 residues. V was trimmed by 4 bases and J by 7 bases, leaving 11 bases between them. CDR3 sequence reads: CASSAGVWNEQFF. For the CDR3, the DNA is TGTGCCAGCAGTGCGGGAGTCTGGAATGAGCAGTTCTTC.

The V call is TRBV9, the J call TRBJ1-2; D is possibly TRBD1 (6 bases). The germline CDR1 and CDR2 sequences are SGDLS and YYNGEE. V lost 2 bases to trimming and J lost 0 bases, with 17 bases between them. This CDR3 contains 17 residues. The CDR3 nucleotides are TGTGCCAGCAGCGTCGGACCCACAGGGACGCCTAACTATGGCTACACCTTC. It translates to CASSVGPTGTPNYGYTF.

CDR3 sequence: CASSFGPGSEQYF. As DNA, the CDR3 is TGTGCCAGCAGTTTCGGTCCCGGGTCAGAGCAGTACTTC. The V gene is TRBV27, the J gene TRBJ2-7; D not certain. CDR1 is MNHEY and CDR2 is SMNVEV in the germline V gene (reference sequence). The CDR3 runs 13 residues. Trimming pared 3 bases from V and 7 bases from J, leaving 13 bases between.

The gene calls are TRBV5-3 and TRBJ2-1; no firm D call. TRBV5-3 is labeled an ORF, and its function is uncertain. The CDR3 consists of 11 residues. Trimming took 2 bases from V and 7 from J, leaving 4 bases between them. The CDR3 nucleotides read TGTGCCAGAAGCTTCGGGAATGAGCAGTTCTTC. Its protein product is CARSFGNEQFF.

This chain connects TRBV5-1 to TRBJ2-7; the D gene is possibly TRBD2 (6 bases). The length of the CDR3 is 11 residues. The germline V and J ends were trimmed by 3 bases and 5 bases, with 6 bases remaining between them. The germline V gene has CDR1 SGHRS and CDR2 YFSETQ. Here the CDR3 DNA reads TGCGCCAGCAGCTCTAGCGACGAGCAGTACTTC. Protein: CASSSSDEQYF.

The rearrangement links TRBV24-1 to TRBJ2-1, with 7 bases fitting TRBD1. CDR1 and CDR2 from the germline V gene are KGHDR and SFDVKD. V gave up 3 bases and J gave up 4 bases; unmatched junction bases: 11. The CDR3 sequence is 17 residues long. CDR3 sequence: CATSDGTVGQYYNEQFF. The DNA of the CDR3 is TGTGCCACCAGTGATGGAACAGTGGGACAGTATTACAATGAGCAGTTCTTC.

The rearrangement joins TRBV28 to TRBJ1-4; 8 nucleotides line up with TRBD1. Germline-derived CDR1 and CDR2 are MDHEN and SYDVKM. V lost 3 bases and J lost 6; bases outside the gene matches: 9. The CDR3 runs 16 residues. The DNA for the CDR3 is TGTGCCAGCAGTTTCGTTTTCGGGACAGGTTATGAAAAACTGTTTTTT. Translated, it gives CASSFVFGTGYEKLFF. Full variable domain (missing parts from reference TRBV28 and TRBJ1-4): DVKVTQSSRYLVKRTGEKVFLECVQDMDHENMFWYRQDPGLGLRLIYFSYDVKMKEKGDIPEGYSVSREKKERFSLILESASTNQTSMYLCASSFVFGTGYEKLFFGSGTQLSVL.

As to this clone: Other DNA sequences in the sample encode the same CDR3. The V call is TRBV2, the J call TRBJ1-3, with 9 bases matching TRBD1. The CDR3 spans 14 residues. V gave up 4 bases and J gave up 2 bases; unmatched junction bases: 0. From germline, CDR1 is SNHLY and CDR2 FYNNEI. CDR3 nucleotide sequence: TGTGCCAGCAGTGGACAGGGGGCTGGAAACACCATATATTTT. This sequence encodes CASSGQGAGNTIYF. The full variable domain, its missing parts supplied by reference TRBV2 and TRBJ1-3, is EPEVTQTPSHQVTQMGQEVILRCVPISNHLYFYWYRQILGQKVEFLVSFYNNEISEKSEIFDDQFSVERPDGSNFTLKIRSTKLEDSAMYFCASSGQGAGNTIYFGEGSWLTVV.

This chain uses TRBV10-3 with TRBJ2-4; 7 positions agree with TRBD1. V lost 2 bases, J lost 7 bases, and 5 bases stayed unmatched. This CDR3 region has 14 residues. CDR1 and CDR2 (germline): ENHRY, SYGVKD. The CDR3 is CAISEPPQGNIQYF. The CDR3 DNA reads TGTGCCATCAGTGAGCCCCCACAGGGGAACATTCAGTACTTC.

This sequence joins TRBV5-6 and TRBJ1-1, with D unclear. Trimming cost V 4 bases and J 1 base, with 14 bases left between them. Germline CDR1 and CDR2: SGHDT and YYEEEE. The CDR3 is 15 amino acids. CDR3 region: CASSNPTTTNTEAFF. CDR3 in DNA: TGTGCCAGCAGCAACCCGACGACAACGAACACTGAAGCTTTCTTT.

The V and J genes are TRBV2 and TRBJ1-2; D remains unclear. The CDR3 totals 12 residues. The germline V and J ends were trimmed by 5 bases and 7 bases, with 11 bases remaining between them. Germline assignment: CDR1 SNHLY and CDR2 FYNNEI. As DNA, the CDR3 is TGTGCCAGCAGTCTAGCAGGACCTGGCTACACCTTC. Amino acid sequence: CASSLAGPGYTF.

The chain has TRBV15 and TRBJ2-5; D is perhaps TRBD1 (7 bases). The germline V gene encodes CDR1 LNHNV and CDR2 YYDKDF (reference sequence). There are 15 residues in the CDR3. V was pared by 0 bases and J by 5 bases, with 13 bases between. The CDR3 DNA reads TGTGCCACCAGCAGAGATCGGACAGGAGGGGAGACCCAGTACTTC. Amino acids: CATSRDRTGGETQYF.

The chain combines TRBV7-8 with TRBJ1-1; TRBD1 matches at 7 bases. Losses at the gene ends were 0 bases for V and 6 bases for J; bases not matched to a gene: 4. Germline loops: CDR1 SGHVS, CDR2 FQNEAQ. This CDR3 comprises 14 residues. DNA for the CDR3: TGTGCCAGCAGCTTAGCGCACCAGGGGGCTGAAGCTTTCTTT. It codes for CASSLAHQGAEAFF. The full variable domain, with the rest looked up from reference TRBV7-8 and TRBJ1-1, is GAGVSQSPRYKVAKRGQDVALRCDPISGHVSLFWYQQALGQGPEFLTYFQNEAQLDKSGLPSDRFFAERPEGSVSTLKIQRTQQEDSAVYLCASSLAHQGAEAFFGQGTRLTVV.

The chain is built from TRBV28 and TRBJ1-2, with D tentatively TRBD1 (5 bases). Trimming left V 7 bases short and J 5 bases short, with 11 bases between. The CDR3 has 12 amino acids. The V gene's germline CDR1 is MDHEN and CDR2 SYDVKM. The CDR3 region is CASNTQGYGYTF. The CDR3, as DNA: TGTGCCAGCAACACCCAGGGTTATGGCTACACCTTC.

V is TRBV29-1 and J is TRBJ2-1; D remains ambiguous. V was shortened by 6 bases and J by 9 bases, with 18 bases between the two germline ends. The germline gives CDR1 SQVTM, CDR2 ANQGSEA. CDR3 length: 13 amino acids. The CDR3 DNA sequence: TGCAGCGTCACGTCCATAGTAGATACTGAGCAGTTCTTC. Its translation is CSVTSIVDTEQFF.

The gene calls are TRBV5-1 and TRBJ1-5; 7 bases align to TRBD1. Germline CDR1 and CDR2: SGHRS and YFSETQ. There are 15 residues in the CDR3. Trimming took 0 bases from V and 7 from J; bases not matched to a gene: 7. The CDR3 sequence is CASSLDIGGGQPQHF. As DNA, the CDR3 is TGCGCCAGCAGCTTGGATATAGGGGGCGGGCAGCCCCAGCATTTT.

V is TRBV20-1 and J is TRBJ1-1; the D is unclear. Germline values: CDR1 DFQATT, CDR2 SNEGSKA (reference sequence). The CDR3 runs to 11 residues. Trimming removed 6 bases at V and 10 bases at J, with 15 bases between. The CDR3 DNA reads TGCAGTGCGAATACAGCGGGGAGAGCTTTCTTT. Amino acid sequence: CSANTAGRAFF.

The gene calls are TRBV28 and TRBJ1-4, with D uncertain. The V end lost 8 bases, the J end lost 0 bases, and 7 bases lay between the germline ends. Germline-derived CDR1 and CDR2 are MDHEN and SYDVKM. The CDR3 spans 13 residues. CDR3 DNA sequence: TGTGCCAGCCTGCGGACAACTAATGAAAAACTGTTTTTT. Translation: CASLRTTNEKLFF.

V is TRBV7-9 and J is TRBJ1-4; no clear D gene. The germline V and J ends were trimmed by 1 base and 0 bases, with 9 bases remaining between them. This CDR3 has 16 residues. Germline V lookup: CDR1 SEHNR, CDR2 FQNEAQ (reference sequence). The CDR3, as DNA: TGTGCCAGCAGCTTAGTTCTCCTTGCAACTAATGAAAAACTGTTTTTT. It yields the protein CASSLVLLATNEKLFF.

CDR3 protein: CASSLNPAGEKLFF. The CDR3 region has the DNA TGTGCCAGCAGTTTGAACCCCGCGGGGGAAAAACTGTTTTTT. The chain recombines TRBV27 with TRBJ1-4; D remains unclear. Germline CDR1 reads MNHEY; CDR2 reads SMNVEV (reference sequence). Trimming pared 3 bases from V and 8 bases from J, leaving 13 bases between. The CDR3 length is 14 residues.